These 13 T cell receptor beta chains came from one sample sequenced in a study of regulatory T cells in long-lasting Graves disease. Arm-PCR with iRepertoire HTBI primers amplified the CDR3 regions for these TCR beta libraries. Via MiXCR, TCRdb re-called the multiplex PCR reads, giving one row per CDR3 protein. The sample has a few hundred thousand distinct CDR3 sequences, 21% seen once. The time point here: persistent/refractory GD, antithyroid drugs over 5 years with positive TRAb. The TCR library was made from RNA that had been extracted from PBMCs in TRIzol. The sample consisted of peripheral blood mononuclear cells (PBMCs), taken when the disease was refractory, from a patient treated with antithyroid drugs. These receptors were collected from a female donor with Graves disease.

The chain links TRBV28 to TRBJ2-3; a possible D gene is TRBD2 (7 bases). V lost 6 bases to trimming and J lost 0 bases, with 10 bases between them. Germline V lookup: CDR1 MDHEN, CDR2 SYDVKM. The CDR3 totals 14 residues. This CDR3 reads CASRGGPSTDTQYF. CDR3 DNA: TGTGCCAGCAGGGGGGGGCCTAGCACAGATACGCAGTATTTT.

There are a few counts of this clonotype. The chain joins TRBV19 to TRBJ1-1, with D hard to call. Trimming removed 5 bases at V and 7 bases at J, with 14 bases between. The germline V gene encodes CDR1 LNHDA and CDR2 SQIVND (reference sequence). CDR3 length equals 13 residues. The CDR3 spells CASSLQPNIEAFF. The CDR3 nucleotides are TGTGCCAGTAGTCTCCAACCGAATATTGAAGCTTTCTTT.

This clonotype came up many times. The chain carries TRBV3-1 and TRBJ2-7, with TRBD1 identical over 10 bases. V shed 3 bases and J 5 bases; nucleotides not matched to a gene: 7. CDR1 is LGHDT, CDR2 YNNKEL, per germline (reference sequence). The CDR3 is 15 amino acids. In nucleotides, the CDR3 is TGTGCCAGCAGCCACAGACAGGGGGCGAGGAACGAGCAGTACTTC. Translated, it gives CASSHRQGARNEQYF.

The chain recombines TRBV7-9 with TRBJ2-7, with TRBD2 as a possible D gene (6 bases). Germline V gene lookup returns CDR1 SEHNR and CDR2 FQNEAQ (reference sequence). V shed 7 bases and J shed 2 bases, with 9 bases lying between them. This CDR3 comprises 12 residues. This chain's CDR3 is CASIGGAYEQYF. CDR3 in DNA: TGTGCCAGCATCGGGGGAGCCTACGAGCAGTACTTC.

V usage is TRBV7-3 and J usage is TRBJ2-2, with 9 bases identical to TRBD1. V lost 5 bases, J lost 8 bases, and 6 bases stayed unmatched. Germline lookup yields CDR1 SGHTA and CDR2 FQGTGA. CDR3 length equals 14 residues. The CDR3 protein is CASSRDRVSGELFF. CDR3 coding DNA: TGTGCCAGCAGCCGGGACAGGGTATCGGGGGAGCTGTTTTTT.

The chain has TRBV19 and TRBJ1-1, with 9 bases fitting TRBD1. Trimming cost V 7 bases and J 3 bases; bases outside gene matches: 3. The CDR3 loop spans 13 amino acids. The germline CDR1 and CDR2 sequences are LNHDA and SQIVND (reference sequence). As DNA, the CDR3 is TGTGCCAGTATGGGACAGGGCTACACTGAAGCTTTCTTT. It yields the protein CASMGQGYTEAFF.

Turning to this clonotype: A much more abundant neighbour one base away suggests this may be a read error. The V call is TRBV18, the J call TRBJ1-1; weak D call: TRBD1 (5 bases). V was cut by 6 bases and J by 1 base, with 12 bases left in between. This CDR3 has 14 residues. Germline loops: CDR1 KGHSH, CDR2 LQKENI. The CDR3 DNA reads TGTGCCAGCTCCACACAGGTTCAGAACACTGAAGCTTTCTTT. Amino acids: CASSTQVQNTEAFF.

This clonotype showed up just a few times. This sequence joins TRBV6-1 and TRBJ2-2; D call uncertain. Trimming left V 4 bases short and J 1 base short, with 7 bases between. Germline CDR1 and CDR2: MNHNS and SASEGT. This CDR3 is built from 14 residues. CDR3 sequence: CASSVSLNTGELFF. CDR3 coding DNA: TGTGCCAGCAGTGTGTCGTTGAACACCGGGGAGCTGTTTTTT.

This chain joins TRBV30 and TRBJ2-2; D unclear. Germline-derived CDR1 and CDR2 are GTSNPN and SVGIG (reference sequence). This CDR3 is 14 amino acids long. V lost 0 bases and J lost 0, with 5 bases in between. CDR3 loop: CAWSVRANTGELFF. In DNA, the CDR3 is TGTGCCTGGAGTGTACGGGCGAACACCGGGGAGCTGTTTTTT.

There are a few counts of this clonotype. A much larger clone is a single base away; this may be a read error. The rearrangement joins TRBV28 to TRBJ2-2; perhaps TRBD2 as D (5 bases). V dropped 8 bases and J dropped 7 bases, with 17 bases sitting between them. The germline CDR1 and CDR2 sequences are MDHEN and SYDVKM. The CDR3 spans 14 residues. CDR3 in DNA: TGTGCCAGCGGACGTCGAGCGGTCTTCGGGGAGCTGTTTTTT. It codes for CASGRRAVFGELFF.

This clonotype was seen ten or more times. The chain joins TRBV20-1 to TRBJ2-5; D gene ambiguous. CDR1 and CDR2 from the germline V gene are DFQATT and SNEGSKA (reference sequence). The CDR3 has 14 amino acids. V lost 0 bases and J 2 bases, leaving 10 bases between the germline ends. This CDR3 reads CSARDGDGQETQYF. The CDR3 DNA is TGCAGTGCTAGAGATGGTGACGGGCAAGAGACCCAGTACTTC.

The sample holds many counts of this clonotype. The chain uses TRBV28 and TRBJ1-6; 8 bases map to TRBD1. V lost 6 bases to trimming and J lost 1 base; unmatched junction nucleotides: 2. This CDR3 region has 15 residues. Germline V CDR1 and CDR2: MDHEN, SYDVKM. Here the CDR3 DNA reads TGTGCCAGCAGCCGGACAGGGTCCTATAATTCACCCCTCCACTTT. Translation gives CASSRTGSYNSPLHF. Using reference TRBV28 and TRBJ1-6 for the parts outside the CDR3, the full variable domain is DVKVTQSSRYLVKRTGEKVFLECVQDMDHENMFWYRQDPGLGLRLIYFSYDVKMKEKGDIPEGYSVSREKKERFSLILESASTNQTSMYLCASSRTGSYNSPLHFGNGTRLTVT.

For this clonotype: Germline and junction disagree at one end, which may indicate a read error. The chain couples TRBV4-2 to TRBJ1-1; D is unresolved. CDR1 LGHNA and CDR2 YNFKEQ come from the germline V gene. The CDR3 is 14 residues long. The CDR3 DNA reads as TGTGCCAGCAGCCGAACGGGCCGCGGAACTGAAGCTCTCTTT. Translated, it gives CASSRTGRGTEALF.